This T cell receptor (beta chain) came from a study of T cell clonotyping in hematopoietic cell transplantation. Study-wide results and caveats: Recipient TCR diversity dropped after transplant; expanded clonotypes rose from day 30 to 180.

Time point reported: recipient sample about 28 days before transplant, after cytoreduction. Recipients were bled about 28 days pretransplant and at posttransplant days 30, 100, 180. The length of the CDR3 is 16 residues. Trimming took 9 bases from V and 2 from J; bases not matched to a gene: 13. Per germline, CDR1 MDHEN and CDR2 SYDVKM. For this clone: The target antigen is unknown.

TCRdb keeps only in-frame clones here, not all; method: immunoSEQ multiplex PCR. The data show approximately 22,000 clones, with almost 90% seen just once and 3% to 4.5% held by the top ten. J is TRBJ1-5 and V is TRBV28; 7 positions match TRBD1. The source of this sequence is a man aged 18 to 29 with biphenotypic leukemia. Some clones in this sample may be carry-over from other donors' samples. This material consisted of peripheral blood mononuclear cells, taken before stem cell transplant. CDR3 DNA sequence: TGTGCCAGTGCAAGTTCCCCAGGGGGAGGCAATCAGCCCCAGCATTTT. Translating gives CASASSPGGGNQPQHF.